The source of this T cell receptor (beta chain) is a study of blood T cell repertoires in COVID-19. Looking at the study overall: Samples came from the United States, Italy and Spain, spanning acute and convalescent COVID-19. PBMCs, B-cell-depleted T cells, or T cells were the source of the cDNA or gDNA that made up the material.

Per germline, CDR1 LGHNT and CDR2 FRNRAP. The V and J ends lost 1 base and 2 bases respectively, with 6 bases between them. The CDR3 consists of 13 residues. Original processing notes: Amplifying reference gene primers gave estimates of nucleated cell counts. Clones were sequenced by immunoSEQ multiplex PCR, and TCRdb holds only the in-frame ones, with some missing. Clone size and the V and J calls come from that table; the DNA yielded D and trimming. This repertoire shows 200,000 to 300,000 clones, roughly 90% found once; its top ten account for 0.65% to 0.95%. Sequencing was performed on peripheral blood. The chain uses TRBV12-5 and TRBJ2-7, with D hard to call. This sequence originates from a woman younger than 45 with acute or convalescent COVID-19. CDR3 sequence: CASGLARTYEQYF. The CDR3 DNA reads as TGTGCTAGTGGTTTGGCCAGAACCTACGAGCAGTACTTC.